This T cell receptor (beta chain) was documented in a study of regulatory T cells in long-lasting Graves disease. Construction of TCR beta libraries relied on iRepertoire HTBI primers and on Arm-PCR targeting CDR3 regions. Using its own MiXCR run on the multiplex PCR reads, TCRdb lists one record per CDR3 protein. The sample lists around 480,000 distinct CDR3 sequences; 15% to 20% were seen once. This clonotype was observed a handful of times. The sample's time point: newly diagnosed GD, antithyroid drugs for less than 3 months. The TCR library was prepared using RNA isolated from PBMCs. One endocrinology department in Xi'an, China, was where patients came from. V lost 1 base and J lost 3, with 10 bases in between. Germline CDR1 reads SNHLY; CDR2 reads FYNNEI. The CDR3 totals 15 residues. This sample was shared with a second study, whose subject was T cells in Graves' hyperthyroidism and ophthalmopathy.

This material consisted of peripheral blood mononuclear cells (PBMCs), taken at new diagnosis, from a patient treated with antithyroid drugs. This TCR was recovered from a woman aged 35-65 years with Graves disease. The rearrangement joins TRBV2 to TRBJ2-1; D ambiguous. CDR3 sequence: CASSEVKGSYNEQFF. The CDR3 coding sequence is TGTGCCAGCAGTGAAGTCAAGGGTAGCTACAATGAGCAGTTCTTC.